One sample yielded the 32 T cell receptor beta chains listed below, sequenced in a study of blood T cells in healthy people across ages. Using a J-beta primer mix together with a sample-barcoded 5' primer, a second PCR was run for about 6 to 12 cycles. MiXCR was run by TCRdb on the 5' RACE reads, yielding one entry per CDR3 protein. The sample lists over 1,300,000 distinct CDR3 sequences, 45% to 70% seen once, with 5.5% to 8% in the top ten. The material sequenced was blood. The receptor source for this set is a man younger than 30 in good health.

A single count supports this clonotype. The rearrangement links TRBV6-6 to TRBJ2-3, with D possibly matching TRBD1 (7 bases). Germline lookup yields CDR1 MNHNY and CDR2 SVGAGI (reference sequence). The CDR3 has 14 residues. The ends were cut back, 7 bases at V and 1 base at J, with 12 bases in the middle. The CDR3 reads CASTRGECTDTQYF. CDR3 in DNA: TGTGCCAGCACCAGGGGGGAGTGCACAGATACGCAGTATTTT.

There are a few counts of this clonotype. The chain has TRBV6-1 and TRBJ1-2, with D hard to call. The CDR3 covers 17 residues. Trimming shortened V by 10 bases and J by 0 bases, and 24 bases separated the two germline ends. CDR1 is MNHNS and CDR2 is SASEGT in the germline V gene. The DNA for the CDR3 is TGTGCCACCCAATTGTCCCAGCAGTTCAAGGCTAACTATGGCTACACCTTC. Residues: CATQLSQQFKANYGYTF.

The chain combines TRBV12-3 or TRBV12-4 with TRBJ2-7; TRBD1 matches at 7 bases. Unmatched junction bases numbered 7, after V lost 6 bases and J lost 2 bases. The CDR3 extends over 14 amino acids. In DNA form, the CDR3 reads TGTGCCAGCAGCTACGACAGGGAACCCTACGAGCAGTACTTC. Translation gives CASSYDREPYEQYF.

The rearrangement links TRBV29-1 to TRBJ2-4; 10 nucleotides agree with TRBD2. TRBJ2-7 matches the DNA end more closely, so the J call is doubtful. The CDR3 sequence is 14 residues long. CDR1 and CDR2 (germline): SQVTM, ANQGSEA. The CDR3 is CSGTLAGSAYEQYF. CDR3 sequence (DNA): TGCAGCGGCACACTAGCGGGAAGCGCCTACGAGCAGTACTTC.

The chain employs TRBV27 and TRBJ1-6; weak D call: TRBD1 (5 bases). V lost 4 bases, J lost 9 bases, and 13 bases lay in between. The CDR3 length is 14 residues. The germline V gene encodes CDR1 MNHEY and CDR2 SMNVEV (reference sequence). The CDR3 is CASSSGLGGSPLHF. The CDR3, as DNA: TGTGCCAGCAGTTCGGGACTGGGGGGTTCACCCCTCCACTTT.

This clonotype was counted a few times. The J gene is TRBJ2-3, the V gene TRBV4-3; TRBD1 aligns across 8 bases. Trimming cost V 1 base and J 9 bases; bases outside gene matches: 0. From germline, CDR1 is LGHNA and CDR2 YSLEER. The CDR3 runs to 12 residues. The CDR3 sequence: CASSQGQGTQYF. The CDR3 nucleotides are TGCGCCAGCAGCCAAGGACAGGGGACGCAGTATTTT.

The chain is built from TRBV28 and TRBJ2-4; possibly TRBD1 or TRBD2 for D (5 bases each). Germline V CDR1 and CDR2: MDHEN, SYDVKM. The CDR3 contains 14 residues. Trimming cost V 5 bases and J 7 bases, with 15 bases left between them. CDR3 coding DNA: TGTGCCAGCAGTGGGCTACTGAGGGGTAACATTCAGTACTTC. It codes for CASSGLLRGNIQYF.

The V and J genes are TRBV4-1 and TRBJ2-5; 7 nucleotides line up with TRBD2. The end of the DNA aligns better with TRBJ2-7, so the J call may be wrong. The germline V gene encodes CDR1 MGHRA and CDR2 YSYEKL. There are 16 residues in the CDR3. The chain's CDR3 is CASSQGTVGGAYEQYF. CDR3 DNA: TGCGCCAGCAGCCAAGGGACTGTGGGGGGGGCCTACGAGCAGTACTTC.

Only a few counts were recorded for this clonotype. The gene calls are TRBV10-3 and TRBJ2-5, with 11 nucleotides matching TRBD1. The trim removed 3 bases at V and 6 bases at J, leaving 12 bases unmatched. CDR1 and CDR2 from the germline V gene are ENHRY and SYGVKD. There are 17 residues in the CDR3. The CDR3 loop reads CAISDRKEGQGAKTQYF. The CDR3 DNA is TGTGCCATCAGTGATAGAAAGGAAGGACAGGGGGCGAAGACCCAGTACTTC.

To note about this clonotype: Mismatch with germline at one junction end may stem from a read error. The chain links TRBV28 to TRBJ1-2; D is unresolved. Germline V gives CDR1 MDHEN, CDR2 SYDVKM. This CDR3 comprises 14 residues. For the CDR3, the DNA is TGTGCCGGCAGGCCGTTAGACCTAAGCTATGGCTACACCTTC. Translated, it gives CAGRPLDLSYGYTF.

The chain combines TRBV12-3 or TRBV12-4 with TRBJ2-5, with D possibly being TRBD1 or TRBD2 (5 bases each). The CDR3 has 14 residues. Trimming removed 3 bases at V and 11 bases at J, with 19 bases between. The CDR3 loop reads CASSLGTPSREQYF. The CDR3 DNA follows: TGTGCCAGCAGTTTGGGAACTCCTTCCAGGGAGCAGTACTTC.

The CDR3 coding sequence is TGTGCCAGCAGCTTAGGTGGACTAGGGGAGCAGTTCTTC. Translated: CASSLGGLGEQFF. The chain uses TRBV7-9 and TRBJ2-1, with 7 bases lining up with TRBD2. Germline CDR1 reads SEHNR; CDR2 reads FQNEAQ (reference sequence). Trimming removed 1 base from V and 10 bases from J; junction bases left unmatched: 4. This CDR3 is 13 amino acids long.

This clonotype showed up just a few times. This chain uses TRBV6-6 with TRBJ1-2; D perhaps matches TRBD1 (5 bases). V lost 7 bases and J 4 bases, leaving 13 bases between the germline ends. CDR3 length: 13 residues. The germline CDR1 and CDR2 sequences are MNHNY and SVGAGI (reference sequence). Here the CDR3 reads CASTLGQVYGYTF. CDR3 DNA: TGTGCCAGCACCCTAGGACAAGTCTATGGCTACACCTTC.

CDR3 in amino acids: CASTKIKQGTADTQYF. The CDR3 coding sequence is TGTGCCAGCACCAAAATTAAACAGGGGACGGCAGATACGCAGTATTTT. The V and J genes are TRBV9 and TRBJ2-3, with 7 bases that match TRBD1. The V and J ends lost 6 bases and 4 bases, in that order; junction bases with no gene match: 14. There are 16 residues in the CDR3. Germline V gene sequence: CDR1 SGDLS, CDR2 YYNGEE.

This clonotype has a handful of counts. The J gene is TRBJ2-7, the V gene TRBV27; perhaps TRBD2 as D (6 bases). The V gene's germline CDR1 is MNHEY and CDR2 SMNVEV (reference sequence). Trimming took 5 bases from V and 3 from J, leaving 17 bases between them. CDR3 length equals 15 residues. CDR3 bases: TGTGCCAGCAGTAAATATGCGGGACGCAGCTACGAGCAGTACTTC. Amino acids: CASSKYAGRSYEQYF.

The chain has TRBV2 and TRBJ2-4; D not resolved. The CDR3 spans 11 residues. Germline V CDR1 and CDR2: SNHLY, FYNNEI. The V and J ends lost 11 bases and 13 bases respectively, with 18 bases between them. The CDR3 nucleotides are TGTGCCGTCCAAGGAGTTATCGGGCAGTACTTC. It encodes CAVQGVIGQYF.

This clonotype was found a few times. The J gene is TRBJ2-7, the V gene TRBV12-3 or TRBV12-4; weak D call: TRBD1 (5 bases). V was trimmed by 3 bases and J by 0 bases, leaving 9 bases between them. The CDR3 has 14 amino acids. The CDR3 nucleotides read TGTGCCAGCAGTTTGTCAGGGCTCTCCTACGAGCAGTACTTC. Protein sequence: CASSLSGLSYEQYF.

V and J are TRBV4-1 and TRBJ2-7, with 7 bases identical to TRBD1. The V gene end was trimmed by 4 bases and the J gene end by 4 bases; junction bases not matched to a gene: 10. The V gene's germline CDR1 is MGHRA and CDR2 YSYEKL. The CDR3 is 15 residues long. CDR3 bases: TGCGCCAGCAGCCCATTACAGGGGCGCGAGTACGAGCAGTACTTC. Amino acids: CASSPLQGREYEQYF.

This clonotype was observed a handful of times. The V call is TRBV28, the J call TRBJ2-7; tentatively, D is TRBD1 (6 bases). Germline assignment: CDR1 MDHEN and CDR2 SYDVKM. This CDR3 spans 17 amino acids. V lost 3 bases and J 4 bases, leaving 22 bases between the germline ends. The CDR3 DNA follows: TGTGCCAGCAGTTTTTATGGTCCCTACAGGGACCAATACGAGCAGTACTTC. This gives the protein CASSFYGPYRDQYEQYF.

V usage is TRBV4-1 and J usage is TRBJ1-4; tentatively, D is TRBD1 (6 bases). Trimming left V 4 bases short and J 5 bases short, with 17 bases between. The CDR3 covers 16 residues. Germline lookup yields CDR1 MGHRA and CDR2 YSYEKL. In nucleotides, the CDR3 is TGCGCCAGCAGCCCACCTGGGACACCCCGAAATGAAAAACTGTTTTTT. Translated, it gives CASSPPGTPRNEKLFF.

This rearrangement joins TRBV30 to TRBJ1-2, with D tentatively TRBD1 (5 bases). V gave up 4 bases and J gave up 4 bases, with 16 bases separating them. The germline CDR1 and CDR2 sequences are GTSNPN and SVGIG (reference sequence). The CDR3 contains 14 residues. The CDR3 loop is CAWMGVSPLYGYTF. In DNA form, the CDR3 reads TGTGCCTGGATGGGGGTATCCCCCCTCTATGGCTACACCTTC.

The chain uses TRBV5-1 and TRBJ2-5; 9 positions match TRBD2. CDR1 is SGHRS, CDR2 YFSETQ, per germline. The CDR3 spans 14 residues. V trimming: 4 bases; J trimming: 3 bases; junction bases outside the gene matches: 4. CDR3 nucleotides: TGCGCCAGCAGCGCGGGCGGGGGGGAAGAGACCCAGTACTTC. Its translation is CASSAGGGEETQYF.

V and J are TRBV6-2 or TRBV6-3 and TRBJ1-1; 9 nucleotides align to TRBD1. CDR3 size: 19 residues. V dropped 2 bases and J dropped 0; count of bases not matched to a gene: 13. The germline V gene has CDR1 MNHEY and CDR2 SVGEGT. CDR3 sequence reads: CASSYPTGGRSFMNTEAFF. The CDR3 region has the DNA TGTGCCAGCAGTTACCCGACAGGGGGTCGTAGCTTCATGAACACTGAAGCTTTCTTT.

This clonotype was seen more than once but under ten times. CDR3 residues: CSAREQGLFLGYTF. CDR3 DNA: TGCAGTGCTAGGGAACAGGGGCTGTTTCTTGGCTACACCTTC. The rearrangement joins TRBV20-1 to TRBJ1-2; TRBD1 matches 7 bases. The V gene's germline CDR1 is DFQATT and CDR2 SNEGSKA (reference sequence). There are 14 residues in the CDR3. V gave up 3 bases and J gave up 7 bases; unmatched junction bases: 11.

The V and J genes are TRBV6-5 and TRBJ2-7, with 11 bases that match TRBD1. There are 16 residues in the CDR3. The V gene end was trimmed by 2 bases and the J gene end by 3 bases; junction bases not matched to a gene: 6. The V gene's germline CDR1 is MNHEY and CDR2 SVGAGI. The CDR3 here is CASSYSGTGGFYEQYF. CDR3 DNA sequence: TGTGCCAGCAGTTACAGCGGGACAGGGGGATTCTACGAGCAGTACTTC.

The rearrangement links TRBV6-1 to TRBJ1-5, with unresolved D. Germline CDR1 and CDR2: MNHNS and SASEGT. Trimming removed 2 bases from V and 4 bases from J, with 18 bases in between. The CDR3 consists of 17 residues. The CDR3 DNA reads as TGTGCCAGCAGTGAATGGTGGGCAGGCGAGTTGAATCAGCCCCAGCATTTT. The encoded protein is CASSEWWAGELNQPQHF.

The CDR3 reads CASSLVLADSSYEQYF. CDR3 nucleotide sequence: TGCGCCAGCAGCCTCGTACTAGCGGACTCCTCCTACGAGCAGTACTTC. The chain has TRBV4-1 and TRBJ2-7; 8 bases agree with TRBD2. Germline V gives CDR1 MGHRA, CDR2 YSYEKL. The ends lost 4 bases at V and 0 bases at J; junction bases unmatched: 8. The CDR3 loop spans 16 amino acids.

The J gene is TRBJ2-1, the V gene TRBV4-2; TRBD2 matches 7 bases. The CDR3 extends over 14 amino acids. Germline trimming cut 1 base from V and 8 bases from J; bases unmatched to any gene: 5. Germline CDR1 reads LGHNA; CDR2 reads YNFKEQ. The CDR3 here is CASSQGGGEDEQFF. The DNA of the CDR3 is TGTGCCAGCAGCCAAGGGGGAGGGGAGGATGAGCAGTTCTTC.

This chain uses TRBV27 with TRBJ2-7, with TRBD1 matching 7 bases. CDR1 and CDR2 (germline): MNHEY, SMNVEV (reference sequence). This CDR3 spans 15 amino acids. With 5 bases clipped from V and 3 bases from J, the junction kept 10 bases outside the gene matches. CDR3 loop: CASSVGTEPNYEQYF. CDR3 nucleotide sequence: TGTGCCAGCAGTGTCGGGACAGAGCCGAACTACGAGCAGTACTTC.

V and J are TRBV9 and TRBJ2-1; TRBD2 aligns across 11 bases. The length of the CDR3 is 19 residues. The J segment lost 0 bases and the V segment lost 4 bases, leaving 12 bases of the junction unmatched. From germline, CDR1 is SGDLS and CDR2 YYNGEE. The CDR3 nucleotides read TGTGCCAGCAGCCTTTCCGGGACTAGCGGCCAGAGCTCCTACAATGAGCAGTTCTTC. Encoded protein: CASSLSGTSGQSSYNEQFF.

The rearrangement joins TRBV20-1 to TRBJ2-1; no firm D call. CDR1 is DFQATT and CDR2 is SNEGSKA in the germline V gene (reference sequence). V was cut by 6 bases and J by 0 bases, with 9 bases left in between. The CDR3 extends over 13 amino acids. As DNA, the CDR3 is TGCAGTGCCATCCAGGCCTCCTACAATGAGCAGTTCTTC. Translated: CSAIQASYNEQFF.

The gene calls are TRBV5-5 and TRBJ2-3; D uncertain. Per germline, CDR1 SGHKS and CDR2 YYEKEE (reference sequence). V was trimmed by 4 bases and J by 0 bases, leaving 21 bases between them. The CDR3 spans 18 residues. The CDR3 here is CASSRNNPGRASTDTQYF. In DNA form, the CDR3 reads TGTGCCAGCAGCCGTAATAACCCTGGACGAGCGAGCACAGATACGCAGTATTTT.